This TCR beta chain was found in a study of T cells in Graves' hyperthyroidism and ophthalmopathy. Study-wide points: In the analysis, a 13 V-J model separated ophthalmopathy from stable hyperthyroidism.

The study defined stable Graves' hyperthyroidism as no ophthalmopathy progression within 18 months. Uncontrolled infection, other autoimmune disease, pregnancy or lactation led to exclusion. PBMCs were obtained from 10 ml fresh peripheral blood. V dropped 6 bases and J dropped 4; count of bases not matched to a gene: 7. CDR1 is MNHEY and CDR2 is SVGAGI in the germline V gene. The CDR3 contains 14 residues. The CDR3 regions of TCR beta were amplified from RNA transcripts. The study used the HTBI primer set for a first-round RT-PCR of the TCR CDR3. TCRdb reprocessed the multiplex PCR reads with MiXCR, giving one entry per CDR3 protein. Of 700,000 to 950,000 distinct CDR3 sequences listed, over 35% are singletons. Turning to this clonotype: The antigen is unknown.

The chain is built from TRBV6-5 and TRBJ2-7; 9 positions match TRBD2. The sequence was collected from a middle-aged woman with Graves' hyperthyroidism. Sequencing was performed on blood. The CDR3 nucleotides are TGTGCCAGCAGGGCGAAACTAGCGGGTTACGAGCAGTACTTC. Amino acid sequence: CASRAKLAGYEQYF.